This T cell receptor (beta chain) originates from a study of radiotherapy plus CTLA-4 blockade in lung cancer. General observations from the study: Expansion in blood of tumor-derived TCR clones was seen after radiotherapy plus ipilimumab.

CDR1 and CDR2 from the germline V gene are SGHKS and YYEKEE (reference sequence). The CDR3 is 15 amino acids. The V gene end was trimmed by 4 bases and the J gene end by 0 bases; junction bases not matched to a gene: 6. With regard to this clone: What it binds is unknown.

Patients had chemo-refractory metastatic non-small-cell lung cancer and received focal radiation plus CTLA-4 blockade that used ipilimumab. Clones were read by immunoSEQ multiplex PCR, and TCRdb kept only the in-frame ones, dropping some. The sample holds around 80,000 clones, roughly 69% seen once. The TCR comes from a human donor with non-small cell lung cancer whose response to radiotherapy plus ipilimumab could not be evaluated. This sequence joins TRBV5-5 and TRBJ2-7; 8 bases are a match to TRBD1. The source was peripheral blood, collected from a patient treated with radiotherapy plus ipilimumab. The CDR3 DNA reads as TGTGCCAGCAGCAACACAGGGGGTTACTCCTACGAGCAGTACTTC. This translates into CASSNTGGYSYEQYF.